The 28 T cell receptor beta chains below were found in one sample sequenced in a study of T cell clonality in common variable immunodeficiency. General study points: Reportedly, TCR beta sequences from common variable immunodeficiency showed fewer deletions and N-nucleotide insertions.

These receptors have no identified antigens. TCRdb keeps only in-frame clones here, not all; method: immunoSEQ multiplex PCR. This sample carries approximately 24,000 clones, none of them present only once. Source material: peripheral blood mononuclear cells. Receptors originate from a human donor with common variable immunodeficiency.

In this sample, this clone turned up a few times. The sequenced fragment ends 3 residues before the CDR3 boundary, so the rest is inferred from the germline J gene. This chain links TRBV11-2 with TRBJ2-3; TRBD1 agrees at 8 bases. The V gene's germline CDR1 is SGHAT and CDR2 FQNNGV. The CDR3 runs to 15 residues. Losses at the gene ends were 5 bases for V and 5 bases for J; bases not matched to a gene: 9. CDR3 sequence reads: CASSTGQDWRDTQYF. CDR3 bases read: TGTGCCAGCAGCACGGGACAGGATTGGCGAGATACG.

This clone was counted many times. The read finishes 3 residues shy of the CDR3 end, and the germline J gene is used to complete it. The chain recombines TRBV19 with TRBJ2-3, with a possible D match to TRBD2 (5 bases). With 2 bases removed from V and 4 bases from J, the gap between germline ends came to 19 bases. Germline V gives CDR1 LNHDA, CDR2 SQIVND (reference sequence). The CDR3 runs to 17 residues. The sequenced CDR3 bases are TGTGCCAGTAGTATAAGCGGAGAGGGCTGGGTGGCAGATACG. Translation gives CASSISGEGWVADT. The complete CDR3 sequence is CASSISGEGWVADTQYF.

The CDR3 sequence is CASSIQNQETQYF. Incomplete CDR3 DNA: TGTGCCAGTAGTATCCAGAACCAAGAGACC. The chain employs TRBV19 and TRBJ2-5; D call uncertain. The read halts 3 residues ahead of the CDR3 end, with the missing end drawn from the germline J gene. The V end lost 3 bases, the J end lost 0 bases, and 5 bases lay between the germline ends. The CDR3 runs to 13 residues. The germline CDR1 and CDR2 sequences are LNHDA and SQIVND (reference sequence).

This clone was observed a handful of times. The DNA ends 3 residues before the CDR3 does, and the rest of the CDR3 is filled in from the germline J gene. V usage is TRBV5-1 and J usage is TRBJ2-7; TRBD2 matches 8 bases. Germline loops: CDR1 SGHRS, CDR2 YFSETQ. V lost 2 bases to trimming and J lost 5 bases; unmatched junction nucleotides: 9. The CDR3 spans 15 residues. The sequenced part of the CDR3 DNA is TGCGCCAGCAGCTTAACGGGGGGGCCTAGGAACGAG. Translating it yields CASSLTGGPRNE. The CDR3, in full, reads CASSLTGGPRNEQYF.

This clone occurred many times. The read is 3 residues too short to cover the CDR3 end, so that end is filled in from the germline J gene. The rearrangement joins TRBV18 to TRBJ2-7, with 14 bases matching TRBD2. This CDR3 region has 17 residues. CDR1 and CDR2 from the germline V gene are KGHSH and LQKENI. The ends lost 4 bases at V and 3 bases at J; junction bases unmatched: 8. The CDR3 DNA, read in part, is TGTGCCAGCTCACTTGGGACTAGCGGGAGTTTCTTCTACGAG. The encoded protein is CASSLGTSGSFFYE. The entire CDR3 reads CASSLGTSGSFFYEQYF.

Regarding this clone: The CDR3 extends 3 residues past the end of the read, so its final part is completed from the germline J gene. The chain is built from TRBV5-1 and TRBJ1-1; 10 bases are a match to TRBD1. This CDR3 region has 19 residues. Germline CDR1 SGHRS, CDR2 YFSETQ. V lost 4 bases and J lost 3; bases outside the gene matches: 18. The CDR3 sequence: CASSEHLWTGGVRDTEAFF. The sequenced CDR3 bases are TGCGCCAGCAGCGAACACTTATGGACAGGGGGAGTTAGAGACACTGAA.

This clone was counted a few times. The read halts 3 residues ahead of the CDR3 end, with the missing end drawn from the germline J gene. This rearrangement joins TRBV7-3 to TRBJ2-1; D is undetermined. V gave up 1 base and J gave up 7 bases, with 11 bases separating them. CDR3 length: 14 amino acids. Germline V gives CDR1 SGHTA, CDR2 FQGTGA. The sequenced part of the CDR3 DNA is TGTGCCAGCAGCTTAAATGGCGGAAGGAATGAG. It specifies CASSLNGGRNE. The CDR3 in its entirety is CASSLNGGRNEQFF.

This clone turned up a few times. The read halts 3 residues ahead of the CDR3 end, with the missing end drawn from the germline J gene. The chain is built from TRBV2 and TRBJ2-5, with 8 bases matching TRBD2. J was trimmed by 5 bases and V by 4 bases; bases with no gene match: 6. The CDR3 covers 14 residues. Germline V gene sequence: CDR1 SNHLY, CDR2 FYNNEI. The part of the CDR3 DNA that was read is TGTGCCAGCAGTGTTGCGGGAGGTGTCGAGACC. It codes for CASSVAGGVET. In full, the CDR3 is CASSVAGGVETQYF.

In its sample, this clone was seen a few times. With the read ending 3 residues before the CDR3 end, the germline J gene is used to fill in that end. The V gene is TRBV23-1, the J gene TRBJ1-1; the match to TRBD1 covers 12 bases. TRBV23-1 qualifies as an ORF whose function is uncertain. The CDR3 totals 16 residues. Trimming took 8 bases from V and 1 from J; bases not matched to a gene: 8. CDR3 amino acids: CASPSGQGAGNTEAFF. CDR3 DNA (partial): TGCGCCAGCCCTTCGGGACAGGGGGCTGGGAACACTGAA.

This clone was detected many times. The read comes to an end 3 residues before the CDR3 does, leaving the germline J gene to fill in the end. V and J are TRBV15 and TRBJ2-3; possible D gene TRBD1, 5 bases. Germline CDR1 reads LNHNV; CDR2 reads YYDKDF (reference sequence). CDR3 length: 13 amino acids. V was clipped by 2 bases and J by 8 bases, with 11 bases between them. The CDR3 DNA, read in part, is TGTGCCACCAGCAGACCGAAAAGGGGTACG. Translation gives CATSRPKRGT. The full CDR3 protein is CATSRPKRGTQYF.

A remark on this clone: Coverage ceases 3 residues before the CDR3 finishes, and the germline J gene fills in the end. The V and J genes are TRBV6-2 or TRBV6-3 and TRBJ1-3; D is unclear. The V end lost 6 bases, the J end lost 4 bases, and 7 bases lay between the germline ends. The CDR3 is 12 residues long. The V gene's germline CDR1 is MNHEY and CDR2 SVGEGT. Partial CDR3 DNA: TGTGCCAGCAGAGCGGGCGGAAACACC. This codes for CASRAGGNT. The whole CDR3 protein is CASRAGGNTIYF.

This clone was seen a handful of times. Read sequence stops 3 residues before the CDR3 end, and the germline J gene provides the missing end. The V gene is TRBV7-9, the J gene TRBJ2-1; D uncertain. With 4 bases removed from V and 4 bases from J, the gap between germline ends came to 5 bases. In germline, CDR1 is SEHNR, CDR2 FQNEAQ (reference sequence). The CDR3 contains 12 residues. CDR3 loop: CASSSRYNEQFF. The CDR3 bases that were read are TGTGCCAGCAGCTCAAGGTACAATGAG. Based on the CDR3 plus reference TRBV7-9 and TRBJ2-1, the full variable domain is DTGVSQNPRHKITKRGQNVTFRCDPISEHNRLYWYRQTLGQGPEFLTYFQNEAQLEKSRLLSDRFSAERPKGSFSTLEIQRTEQGDSAMYLCASSSRYNEQFFGPGTRLTVL.

This clone appeared a few times. From the germline J gene comes the end of the CDR3, since the read stops 3 residues before it. The chain has TRBV19 and TRBJ1-2; D is possibly TRBD1 (5 bases). CDR3 length: 16 amino acids. V lost 5 bases, J lost 0 bases, and 16 bases lay in between. Germline V CDR1 and CDR2: LNHDA, SQIVND (reference sequence). The DNA read from the CDR3 is TGTGCCAGTAGTGCCAGGGTTCCCGCCGCTAACTATGGC. This translates into CASSARVPAANYG. The entire CDR3 reads CASSARVPAANYGYTF.

This clone was seen many times. The read falls 3 residues short of the CDR3 end, and the missing part is taken from the germline J gene. This sequence joins TRBV12-3 or TRBV12-4 and TRBJ2-7; a possible D gene is TRBD2 (6 bases). The germline V and J ends were trimmed by 4 bases and 4 bases, with 17 bases remaining between them. The CDR3 is 15 amino acids. The CDR3 here is CASSSEGSGRYEQYF. The covered CDR3 bases are TGTGCCAGCAGTTCAGAAGGCAGCGGGCGGTACGAG.

This clone came up many times. The read falls 3 residues short of the CDR3 end, and the missing part is taken from the germline J gene. The chain joins TRBV20-1 to TRBJ1-1, with TRBD1 matching over 10 bases. CDR1 and CDR2 (germline): DFQATT, SNEGSKA (reference sequence). J was trimmed by 0 bases and V by 0 bases; bases with no gene match: 7. The CDR3 covers 17 residues. The CDR3: CSARDSGQGFLNTEAFF. The CDR3 DNA, read in part, is TGCAGTGCTAGAGATTCGGGACAGGGGTTTTTGAACACTGAA.

This clone occurred a few times. The read ends 3 residues early relative to the CDR3; the germline J gene fills the gap. This chain connects TRBV18 to TRBJ2-7; tentative D call: TRBD1 (5 bases). The length of the CDR3 is 12 residues. CDR1 is KGHSH, CDR2 LQKENI, per germline. V lost 4 bases and J 6 bases, leaving 10 bases between the germline ends. CDR3: CASSLSGFEQYF. The DNA read from the CDR3 is TGTGCCAGCTCACTGTCAGGGTTCGAG. Full variable domain (rest looked up from reference TRBV18 and TRBJ2-7): NAGVMQNPRHLVRRRGQEARLRCSPMKGHSHVYWYRQLPEEGLKFMVYLQKENIIDESGMPKERFSAEFPKEGPSILRIQQVVRGDSAAYFCASSLSGFEQYFGPGTRLTVT.

Comments on this clone: The CDR3 end is not reached by the read, which stops 3 residues before it; the germline J gene fills it in. The chain joins TRBV18 to TRBJ2-1; TRBD2 matches 7 bases. Trimming at V came to 9 bases and at J to 2 bases, leaving 13 bases not matched to a gene. CDR3 length: 16 residues. Germline lookup yields CDR1 KGHSH and CDR2 LQKENI. The DNA read from the CDR3 is TGTGCCAGTACGAAAAGTGGCGGGAGCACCTACAATGAG. Protein product: CASTKSGGSTYNE. The whole CDR3 protein is CASTKSGGSTYNEQFF.

In its sample, this clone was seen a few times. Read coverage stops 3 residues before the CDR3 terminus; the germline J gene supplies the remainder. This sequence joins TRBV19 and TRBJ1-2; 9 nucleotides align to TRBD1. V lost 5 bases and J lost 7; bases outside the gene matches: 14. From germline, CDR1 is LNHDA and CDR2 SQIVND (reference sequence). The CDR3 length is 16 residues. The CDR3 is CASSLPSPTGGVGYTF. The CDR3 DNA, read in part, is TGTGCCAGTAGTCTCCCCTCCCCGACAGGGGGTGTTGGC.

This clone was seen many times. With the read ending 3 residues before the CDR3 end, the germline J gene is used to fill in that end. V is TRBV29-1 and J is TRBJ1-2; D gene uncertain. This CDR3 spans 14 amino acids. The ends were cut back, 3 bases at V and 4 bases at J, with 15 bases in the middle. Germline V gene data show CDR1 as SQVTM and CDR2 as ANQGSEA. The CDR3 bases that were read are TGCAGCGTTGATTTCTCAGCGACCCTCTATGGC. As protein: CSVDFSATLYG. In full, the CDR3 is CSVDFSATLYGYTF.

This clone was seen at least ten times. With the read ending 3 residues before the CDR3 end, the germline J gene is used to fill in that end. V gene TRBV6-2 or TRBV6-3 combines with J gene TRBJ1-1; TRBD1 is a possible D gene (5 bases). In germline, CDR1 is MNHEY, CDR2 SVGEGT. V gave up 6 bases and J gave up 6 bases, with 14 bases separating them. CDR3 size: 13 residues. The sequenced part of the CDR3 DNA is TGTGCCAGCAGGGGCGAGGGCAGGGCTGAA. Protein product: CASRGEGRAE. In full, the CDR3 is CASRGEGRAEAFF.

Worth noting for this clone: The DNA ends 3 residues before the CDR3 does, and the rest of the CDR3 is filled in from the germline J gene. This chain joins TRBV19 and TRBJ2-1; TRBD2 agrees at 8 bases. Germline CDR1 LNHDA, CDR2 SQIVND (reference sequence). The CDR3 covers 14 residues. The V segment lost 4 bases and the J segment 7 bases; nucleotides outside the gene matches: 6. The part of the CDR3 DNA that was read is TGTGCCAGTAGTAGCACTAGCGGAGAGAATGAG. Translated: CASSSTSGENE. The entire CDR3 is CASSSTSGENEQFF.

As concerns this clone: The read stops 3 residues short of the end of the CDR3; the missing end is completed from the germline J gene. V usage is TRBV19 and J usage is TRBJ2-2; 7 bases fit TRBD1. The CDR3 loop spans 16 amino acids. The germline CDR1 and CDR2 sequences are LNHDA and SQIVND (reference sequence). V dropped 1 base and J dropped 1; count of bases not matched to a gene: 3. The CDR3 spells CASSIGQGENTGELFF. The CDR3 bases that were read are TGTGCCAGTAGTATAGGACAGGGAGAGAACACCGGGGAG.

Regarding this clone: One junction end does not reproduce the germline sequence, and a read error may be involved. Read sequence stops 3 residues before the CDR3 end, and the germline J gene provides the missing end. The chain links TRBV6-1 to TRBJ2-5; D not certain. The CDR3 has 12 amino acids. CDR1 and CDR2 (germline): MNHNS, SASEGT. The CDR3 bases that were read are TGTGCCAGCAGTCAAGCTTTCCGGACC. Its protein product is CASSQAFRT. The CDR3 in full is CASSQAFRTQYF.

At least ten counts were recorded for this clone. The read gets to within 3 residues of the CDR3 end, and the germline J gene fills in the rest. The V call is TRBV30, the J call TRBJ2-3; a weak D match, TRBD1 (6 bases). The CDR3 sequence is 11 residues long. CDR1 and CDR2 (germline): GTSNPN, SVGIG (reference sequence). Trimming removed 0 bases at V and 8 bases at J, with 6 bases between. The CDR3 spells CAWSVGGTQYF. The covered CDR3 bases are TGTGCCTGGAGTGTAGGGGGTACG.

This clone was picked up many times. The sequenced fragment ends 3 residues before the CDR3 boundary, so the rest is inferred from the germline J gene. V is TRBV7-8 and J is TRBJ2-3; no reliable D call. This CDR3 spans 14 amino acids. Germline-derived CDR1 and CDR2 are SGHVS and FQNEAQ. Trimming took 6 bases from V and 0 from J, leaving 10 bases between them. The CDR3 protein is CASRKATSTDTQYF. Partial CDR3 DNA: TGTGCCAGCAGAAAAGCGACTAGCACAGATACG. Variable domain in full (rest from reference TRBV7-8 and TRBJ2-3): GAGVSQSPRYKVAKRGQDVALRCDPISGHVSLFWYQQALGQGPEFLTYFQNEAQLDKSGLPSDRFFAERPEGSVSTLKIQRTQQEDSAVYLCASRKATSTDTQYFGPGTRLTVL.

By share of the sample, this clone is medium-sized. The read ends 3 residues early relative to the CDR3; the germline J gene fills the gap. The V call is TRBV7-2, the J call TRBJ1-2; possibly TRBD1 for D (6 bases). The CDR3 contains 15 residues. Trimming took 4 bases from V and 0 from J, leaving 12 bases between them. Germline V gene lookup returns CDR1 SGHTA and CDR2 FQGNSA. The CDR3 protein is CASSYSTGTNYGYTF. Incomplete CDR3 DNA: TGTGCCAGCAGCTACTCAACAGGGACTAACTATGGC.

Of note for this clone: The read finishes 3 residues shy of the CDR3 end, and the germline J gene is used to complete it. V gene TRBV5-1 combines with J gene TRBJ1-6, with a tentative D call TRBD1 (5 bases). This CDR3 has 17 amino acids. The germline V gene encodes CDR1 SGHRS and CDR2 YFSETQ. The ends were cut back, 3 bases at V and 10 bases at J, with 23 bases in the middle. The DNA read from the CDR3 is TGCGCCAGCAGCTCGGGATTAACAGGTGGCCCGAAATCACCC. This translates into CASSSGLTGGPKSP. The whole CDR3 region reads CASSSGLTGGPKSPLHF.

This clone has at least ten counts. CDR3 DNA, as far as it was read: TGTGCCTGGAGGGCCCTAGCGGGCATTGGGTACGAG. Translating gives CAWRALAGIGYE. The entire CDR3 reads CAWRALAGIGYEQYF. This chain links TRBV30 with TRBJ2-7; the match to TRBD2 covers 8 bases. Read coverage stops 3 residues before the CDR3 terminus; the germline J gene supplies the remainder. Germline CDR1 reads GTSNPN; CDR2 reads SVGIG (reference sequence). The V gene end was trimmed by 3 bases and the J gene end by 4 bases; junction bases not matched to a gene: 11. The CDR3 is 15 amino acids.